These 25 T cell receptor beta chains came from one sample sequenced in a study of cytomegalovirus exposure and HLA in healthy donors (dated by TCRdb to 2017 to 2019). Libraries were prepared through the immunoSEQ multiplex PCR assay. TCRdb obtained this table from immuneACCESS and retained in-frame rearrangements with V and J assigned. These tables miss some clones; where compared with another copy, unresolved V genes account for less than half of the shortfall, and the remainder is unexplained. This sample holds 160,000 or so clones; around four fifths were observed only once. The top ten clonotypes cover under 2.5% of the sample. The sequenced sample consisted of PBMCs. The origin of the receptors is a man aged 25 to 45 in good health and CMV-seropositive.

This rearrangement joins TRBV10-3 to TRBJ1-5, with TRBD1 as a possible D gene (5 bases). V was pared by 6 bases and J by 2 bases, with 8 bases between. The CDR3 totals 13 residues. Per germline, CDR1 ENHRY and CDR2 SYGVKD. The CDR3 loop is CAIRPTGNQPQHF. The CDR3 DNA sequence: TGTGCCATCAGACCGACAGGCAATCAGCCCCAGCATTTT.

This chain connects TRBV11-3 to TRBJ2-1; D is perhaps TRBD1 (5 bases). V lost 5 bases and J lost 5, with 19 bases in between. The length of the CDR3 is 16 residues. CDR1 is SGHNT and CDR2 is YENEEA in the germline V gene. The CDR3 DNA is TGTGCCAGCAGCCCCGGGTTTTTACAGGACAACAATGAGCAGTTCTTC. This gives the protein CASSPGFLQDNNEQFF.

The chain is built from TRBV7-9 and TRBJ1-6; D might be TRBD1 (5 bases). The CDR3 covers 13 residues. Germline V gene lookup returns CDR1 SEHNR and CDR2 FQNEAQ (reference sequence). The ends were cut back, 10 bases at V and 9 bases at J, with 16 bases in the middle. In nucleotides, the CDR3 is TGTGCCAAGCGGTCGGGGGGTGGTTCACCCCTCCACTTT. It specifies CAKRSGGGSPLHF.

The chain has TRBV7-6 and TRBJ2-1; 8 bases map to TRBD2. The germline gives CDR1 SGHVS, CDR2 FNYEAQ. The trim removed 0 bases at V and 5 bases at J, leaving 3 bases unmatched. CDR3 size: 15 residues. The CDR3 nucleotides are TGTGCCAGCAGCTTAGCACTAGCGGAGAACAATGAGCAGTTCTTC. Its translation: CASSLALAENNEQFF.

The genes are TRBV6-5 and TRBJ1-1, with D possibly TRBD1 on 5 matching bases. Germline V gene data show CDR1 as MNHEY and CDR2 as SVGAGI. With 4 bases removed from V and 5 bases from J, the gap between germline ends came to 11 bases. This CDR3 comprises 13 residues. The CDR3 sequence is CASSLAGRTEAFF. The CDR3 DNA is TGTGCCAGCAGTTTAGCAGGGAGGACTGAAGCTTTCTTT.

The gene calls are TRBV19 and TRBJ2-7; 7 bases agree with TRBD1. The germline gives CDR1 LNHDA, CDR2 SQIVND (reference sequence). The CDR3 has 17 residues. Trimming at V came to 3 bases and at J to 2 bases, leaving 13 bases not matched to a gene. The CDR3 here is CASSIRHDRENPYEQYF. Here the CDR3 DNA reads TGTGCCAGTAGTATCCGCCACGACAGGGAAAACCCCTACGAGCAGTACTTC.

The chain recombines TRBV5-8 with TRBJ2-4; 7 bases agree with TRBD2. V gave up 4 bases and J gave up 8 bases; unmatched junction bases: 15. The CDR3 totals 16 residues. The germline V gene encodes CDR1 SGHTS and CDR2 YDEGEE. CDR3 DNA: TGTGCCAGCAGCCCTATTATTAGCGGGCCCGGGGACATTCAGTACTTC. Amino acids: CASSPIISGPGDIQYF.

The CDR3 here is CASSPQDKRPNTGELFF. The CDR3 DNA reads TGTGCCAGCAGCCCGCAGGACAAGCGCCCGAACACCGGGGAGCTGTTTTTT. The chain uses TRBV7-9 and TRBJ2-2, with a possible D match to TRBD1 (5 bases). The V end was cut by 5 bases, the J end by 0 bases, with 16 bases between. Germline CDR1 is SEHNR and CDR2 is FQNEAQ (reference sequence). The CDR3 sequence is 17 residues long.

CDR3 coding DNA: TGTGCCAGCAGCGGAGGACTAGCCTCCTACAATGAGCAGTTCTTC. This codes for CASSGGLASYNEQFF. This chain joins TRBV7-2 and TRBJ2-1; TRBD2 matches 8 bases. The CDR3 totals 15 residues. V trimming: 5 bases; J trimming: 0 bases; junction bases outside the gene matches: 3. CDR1 is SGHTA, CDR2 FQGNSA, per germline.

The gene calls are TRBV21-1 and TRBJ1-3; TRBD1 was called by the table and not checked on the DNA. TRBV21-1 is marked as a pseudogene. The CDR3 extends over 15 amino acids. DNA for the CDR3: TGTGCCAGCAGCAAAGCCGACAGCTCTGGAAACACCATATATTTT. Amino acids: CASSKADSSGNTIYF.

A remark on this clone: Its ends do not fully match the called genes, so a read error is possible. The chain employs TRBV15 and TRBJ1-2; TRBD1 is a possible D gene (6 bases). Germline values: CDR1 LNHNV, CDR2 YYDKDF (reference sequence). CDR3 length: 12 amino acids. This CDR3 is CATSSGLETGVF. CDR3 nucleotide sequence: TGTGCCACCAGCAGTGGATTAGAGACAGGAGTCTTC.

The V gene is TRBV5-1, the J gene TRBJ2-2; TRBD1 matches at 9 bases. Germline V gene data show CDR1 as SGHRS and CDR2 as YFSETQ. V trimming: 4 bases; J trimming: 5 bases; junction bases outside the gene matches: 9. The CDR3 length is 16 residues. The CDR3 reads CASSPRQGDRTGELFF. CDR3 DNA sequence: TGCGCCAGCAGCCCGCGACAGGGGGATCGGACCGGGGAGCTGTTTTTT.

The chain is built from TRBV18 and TRBJ2-5, with 12 bases identical to TRBD2. Germline V gene sequence: CDR1 KGHSH, CDR2 LQKENI. CDR3 length: 15 residues. V was pared by 2 bases and J by 3 bases, with 1 base of the junction left unmatched. The CDR3 DNA follows: TGTGCCAGCTCACCAAGACTAGCGGGGGAAGAGACCCAGTACTTC. Its translation is CASSPRLAGEETQYF.

In its sample, this clone was seen once. CDR3: CASSPYSYSYEQYF. In DNA form, the CDR3 reads TGTGCCAGCAGCCCCTACTCCTATTCCTACGAGCAGTACTTC. This rearrangement joins TRBV7-2 to TRBJ2-7; the D is unclear. Trimming took 5 bases from V and 1 from J, leaving 12 bases between them. This CDR3 region has 14 residues. The V gene's germline CDR1 is SGHTA and CDR2 FQGNSA. The full variable domain, completed using reference TRBV7-2 and TRBJ2-7, is GAGVSQSPSNKVTEKGKDVELRCDPISGHTALYWYRQSLGQGLEFLIYFQGNSAPDKSGLPSDRFSAERTGGSVSTLTIQRTQQEDSAVYLCASSPYSYSYEQYFGPGTRLTVT.

The chain employs TRBV6-4 and TRBJ2-2; D might be TRBD1 (6 bases). The CDR3 covers 13 residues. Germline V CDR1 and CDR2: MRHNA, SNTAGT. Trimming removed 4 bases at V and 3 bases at J, with 6 bases between. The CDR3 loop is CASSGQDTGELFF. The DNA of the CDR3 is TGTGCCAGCAGTGGACAGGACACCGGGGAGCTGTTTTTT.

This clone was detected only once. This rearrangement joins TRBV6-1 to TRBJ2-1; 9 nucleotides line up with TRBD1. This CDR3 is built from 13 residues. CDR1 and CDR2 (germline): MNHNS, SASEGT. The J segment lost 9 bases and the V segment lost 9 bases, leaving 9 bases of the junction unmatched. CDR3 sequence (DNA): TGTGCCAGTTGGGACAGGGACCGGGGTGAGCAGTTCTTC. Translated, it gives CASWDRDRGEQFF.

This clone has more than one count but fewer than ten. The chain couples TRBV11-3 to TRBJ2-1, with D maybe TRBD2 (8 bases). The CDR3 contains 18 residues. Trimming removed 0 bases from V and 6 bases from J, with 21 bases in between. In germline, CDR1 is SGHNT, CDR2 YENEEA. The CDR3: CASSLDQGGTSLTNEQFF. CDR3 nucleotide sequence: TGTGCCAGCAGCTTAGATCAGGGGGGGACTAGTCTAACCAATGAGCAGTTCTTC.

A remark on this clone: One end of the junction is discordant with germline, which a read error may explain. The chain carries TRBV15 and TRBJ1-5, with TRBD1 identical over 7 bases. CDR1 is LNHNV and CDR2 is YYDKDF in the germline V gene (reference sequence). This CDR3 is 17 amino acids long. CDR3: CTTSRERDRDLLQPQHF. The DNA of the CDR3 is TGTACCACCAGCAGAGAAAGGGACAGAGACTTATTACAGCCCCAGCATTTT.

The chain recombines TRBV30 with TRBJ1-3; tentatively, D is TRBD1 (6 bases). Between the trimmed V and J ends, which lost 3 bases and 1 base, there was a span of 13 bases. Germline V gives CDR1 GTSNPN, CDR2 SVGIG (reference sequence). The CDR3 has 15 amino acids. CDR3 bases: TGTGCCTGGAGGCTCAGGGGTCTATCTGGAAACACCATATATTTT. It is translated as CAWRLRGLSGNTIYF.

The J gene is TRBJ2-5, the V gene TRBV5-4; TRBD1 matches 7 bases. Germline V gene sequence: CDR1 SGHNT, CDR2 YYREEE (reference sequence). There are 14 residues in the CDR3. V lost 2 bases, J lost 3 bases, and 4 bases stayed unmatched. The CDR3 DNA follows: TGTGCCAGCAGCTTAGACAGGGCAAAAGAGACCCAGTACTTC. This translates into CASSLDRAKETQYF.

This clone was seen only once. The rearrangement uses TRBV6-6 and TRBJ2-7; D might be TRBD2 (5 bases). The germline V and J ends were trimmed by 11 bases and 2 bases, with 16 bases remaining between them. From germline, CDR1 is MNHNY and CDR2 SVGAGI (reference sequence). CDR3 length: 13 amino acids. CDR3: CAGSTGQTYEQYF. Here the CDR3 DNA reads TGTGCCGGGAGTACGGGTCAAACCTACGAGCAGTACTTC.

V gene TRBV30 combines with J gene TRBJ2-5; D may be TRBD2 (5 bases). V was cut by 2 bases and J by 5 bases, with 6 bases left in between. This CDR3 comprises 11 residues. Germline CDR1 and CDR2: GTSNPN and SVGIG (reference sequence). The CDR3: CAWSRTETQYF. The CDR3 DNA follows: TGTGCCTGGAGTCGGACTGAGACCCAGTACTTC.

The V and J genes are TRBV7-9 and TRBJ2-3; 10 nucleotides match TRBD1. V trimming: 1 base; J trimming: 6 bases; junction bases outside the gene matches: 1. CDR3 length equals 14 residues. The germline CDR1 and CDR2 sequences are SEHNR and FQNEAQ (reference sequence). DNA of the CDR3: TGTGCCAGCAGCTTAGGGACAGGGGGGGATACGCAGTATTTT. Translation: CASSLGTGGDTQYF.

As regards this clone: The junction departs from germline at one end; a sequencing error may be responsible. This chain uses TRBV5-6 with TRBJ1-1; D is uncertain. The CDR3 covers 13 residues. Germline V gene lookup returns CDR1 SGHDT and CDR2 YYEEEE. The chain's CDR3 is CTSSLARYTEAFF. Here the CDR3 DNA reads TGTACCAGCAGCTTGGCCAGATACACTGAAGCTTTCTTT. Full variable domain (outside the CDR3, taken from reference TRBV5-6 and TRBJ1-1): DAGVTQSPTHLIKTRGQQVTLRCSPKSGHDTVSWYQQALGQGPQFIFQYYEEEERQRGNFPDRFSGHQFPNYSSELNVNALLLGDSALYLCTSSLARYTEAFFGQGTRLTVV.

This clone has only a few counts. The rearrangement joins TRBV10-2 to TRBJ2-7; 7 nucleotides match TRBD1. V shed 8 bases, J shed 6 bases, and the junction held 10 bases outside the gene matches. The germline gives CDR1 WSHSY, CDR2 SAAADI. The CDR3 covers 13 residues. As DNA, the CDR3 is TGCGCCAGCGGGGCGGCAGGGGGAATCGAGCAGTACTTC. Encoded protein: CASGAAGGIEQYF.